The 11 T cell receptor beta chains in this list originate from one sample, sequenced in a study of CD8 T cells in Susac syndrome. Random hexamers primed reverse transcription of about 0.5 to 1 ug RNA. In TCRdb, the immunoSEQ multiplex PCR reads were re-called with MiXCR into one record per CDR3 protein. Among around 190,000 distinct CDR3 sequences listed, about 95% were seen once. The sample consisted of CD8+ T cells from PBMCs. These receptors were taken from a human donor with multiple sclerosis.

This clonotype was seen more than once but under ten times. V usage is TRBV25-1 and J usage is TRBJ1-2, with 9 bases lining up with TRBD1. Germline V gives CDR1 MGHDK, CDR2 SYGVNS. V gave up 3 bases and J gave up 5 bases; unmatched junction bases: 1. The CDR3 consists of 13 residues. CDR3 loop: CASSDGTGYGYTF. The CDR3 DNA reads TGTGCCAGCAGTGACGGGACAGGGTATGGCTACACCTTC.

The CDR3, as DNA: TGTGCCAGCAGTTTATATTACGGGAGCTCCTACAATGAGCAGTTCTTC. Protein sequence: CASSLYYGSSYNEQFF. The gene calls are TRBV27 and TRBJ2-1; D perhaps matches TRBD2 (6 bases). The CDR3 contains 16 residues. V lost 1 base and J lost 0, with 10 bases in between. Germline V CDR1 and CDR2: MNHEY, SMNVEV (reference sequence).

V usage is TRBV7-9 and J usage is TRBJ2-1, with 8 bases matching TRBD1. CDR3 size: 16 residues. Germline CDR1 SEHNR, CDR2 FQNEAQ (reference sequence). J lost 3 bases, V lost 2 bases, and 6 bases had no gene match. In DNA form, the CDR3 reads TGTGCCAGCAGCTTACCCGGGGACAGGTTCTACAATGAGCAGTTCTTC. Protein sequence: CASSLPGDRFYNEQFF.

This chain joins TRBV30 and TRBJ1-2, with 11 bases identical to TRBD1. Germline V gene lookup returns CDR1 GTSNPN and CDR2 SVGIG (reference sequence). Trimming cost V 5 bases and J 4 bases; bases outside gene matches: 9. CDR3 length: 15 residues. CDR3 residues: CAWLSGTGGFYGYTF. CDR3 DNA sequence: TGTGCCTGGTTATCCGGGACAGGGGGTTTCTATGGCTACACCTTC.

This rearrangement joins TRBV12-3 or TRBV12-4 to TRBJ2-7; weak D call: TRBD2 (5 bases). The CDR3 has 13 amino acids. V was trimmed by 6 bases and J by 2 bases, leaving 11 bases between them. The CDR3 DNA sequence: TGTGCCAGCAGCACGGGGTCCACCTACGAGCAGTACTTC. This sequence encodes CASSTGSTYEQYF.

The gene calls are TRBV24-1 and TRBJ1-2; no firm D call. V was clipped by 9 bases and J by 3 bases, with 10 bases between them. The CDR3 consists of 12 residues. Germline V lookup: CDR1 KGHDR, CDR2 SFDVKD. The CDR3 region is CATADEDYGYTF. As DNA, the CDR3 is TGTGCCACCGCGGACGAAGACTATGGCTACACCTTC.

V gene TRBV5-1 combines with J gene TRBJ2-1; D uncertain. This CDR3 is 13 amino acids long. V lost 6 bases to trimming and J lost 6 bases, with 13 bases between them. Per the germline V gene, CDR1 is SGHRS and CDR2 is YFSETQ. The CDR3 is CASTLNGANEQFF. CDR3 coding DNA: TGCGCCAGCACCCTGAATGGCGCCAATGAGCAGTTCTTC. The variable domain in full, with the rest retrieved from reference TRBV5-1 and TRBJ2-1, is KAGVTQTPRYLIKTRGQQVTLSCSPISGHRSVSWYQQTPGQGLQFLFEYFSETQRNKGNFPGRFSGRQFSNSRSEMNVSTLELGDSALYLCASTLNGANEQFFGPGTRLTVL.

CDR3 sequence (DNA): TGTGCCAGCAGCCAAGTACTAGCGGACCAAGAGACCCAGTACTTC. Translating gives CASSQVLADQETQYF. The chain uses TRBV3-1 and TRBJ2-5; 8 bases agree with TRBD2. This CDR3 contains 15 residues. Germline CDR1 and CDR2: LGHDT and YNNKEL (reference sequence). Trimming at V came to 1 base and at J to 0 bases, leaving 1 base not matched to a gene.

By share, this clonotype ranks as medium-sized. V gene TRBV2 combines with J gene TRBJ1-1; D uncertain. This CDR3 has 11 residues. V lost 1 base, J lost 8 bases, and 5 bases lay in between. Germline assignment: CDR1 SNHLY and CDR2 FYNNEI. The CDR3 reads CASSEGLEAFF. In nucleotides, the CDR3 is TGTGCCAGCAGTGAAGGCCTCGAAGCTTTCTTT.

This clonotype has just a few counts. CDR3: CSVLQGYEQYF. CDR3 DNA sequence: TGCAGCGTCCTACAGGGCTACGAGCAGTACTTC. The J gene is TRBJ2-7, the V gene TRBV29-1, with D maybe TRBD1 (6 bases). The germline CDR1 and CDR2 sequences are SQVTM and ANQGSEA. The CDR3 length is 11 residues. With 6 bases removed from V and 3 bases from J, the gap between germline ends came to 9 bases.

This clonotype appeared a single time. The chain combines TRBV7-2 with TRBJ2-7, with unresolved D. Germline V gene lookup returns CDR1 SGHTA and CDR2 FQGNSA. CDR3 length: 12 residues. Trimming pared 5 bases from V and 3 bases from J, leaving 8 bases between. CDR3 loop: CASSRGVYEQYF. Written as DNA, the CDR3 is TGTGCCAGCAGCCGAGGTGTCTACGAGCAGTACTTC.